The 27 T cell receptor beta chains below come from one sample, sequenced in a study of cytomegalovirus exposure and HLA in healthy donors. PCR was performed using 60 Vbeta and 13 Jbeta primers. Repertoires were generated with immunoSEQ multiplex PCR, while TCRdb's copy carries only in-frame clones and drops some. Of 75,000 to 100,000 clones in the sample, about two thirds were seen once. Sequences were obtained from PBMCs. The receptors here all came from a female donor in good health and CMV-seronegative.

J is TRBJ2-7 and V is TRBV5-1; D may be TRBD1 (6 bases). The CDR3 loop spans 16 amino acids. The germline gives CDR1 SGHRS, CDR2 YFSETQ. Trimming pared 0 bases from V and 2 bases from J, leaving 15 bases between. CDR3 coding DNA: TGCGCCAGCAGCTTGGCTTACAGGGAAAGAACCTACGAGCAGTACTTC. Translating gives CASSLAYRERTYEQYF. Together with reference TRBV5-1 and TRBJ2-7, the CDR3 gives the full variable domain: KAGVTQTPRYLIKTRGQQVTLSCSPISGHRSVSWYQQTPGQGLQFLFEYFSETQRNKGNFPGRFSGRQFSNSRSEMNVSTLELGDSALYLCASSLAYRERTYEQYFGPGTRLTVT.

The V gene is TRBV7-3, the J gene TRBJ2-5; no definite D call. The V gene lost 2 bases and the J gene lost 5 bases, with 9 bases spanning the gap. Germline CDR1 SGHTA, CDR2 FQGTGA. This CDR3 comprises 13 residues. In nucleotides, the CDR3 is TGTGCCAGCAGCTTAGGCGGCCCTGAGACCCAGTACTTC. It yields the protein CASSLGGPETQYF.

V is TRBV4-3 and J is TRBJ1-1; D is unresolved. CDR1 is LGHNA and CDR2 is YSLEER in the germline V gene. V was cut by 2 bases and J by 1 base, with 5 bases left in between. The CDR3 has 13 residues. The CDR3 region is CASSQYPNTEAFF. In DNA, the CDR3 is TGCGCCAGCAGCCAATATCCGAACACTGAAGCTTTCTTT.

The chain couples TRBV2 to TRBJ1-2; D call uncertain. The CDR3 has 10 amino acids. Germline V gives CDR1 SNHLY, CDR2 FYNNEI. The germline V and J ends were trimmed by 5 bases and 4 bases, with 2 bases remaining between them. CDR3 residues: CASSLYGYTF. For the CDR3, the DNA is TGTGCCAGCAGTCTCTATGGCTACACCTTC.

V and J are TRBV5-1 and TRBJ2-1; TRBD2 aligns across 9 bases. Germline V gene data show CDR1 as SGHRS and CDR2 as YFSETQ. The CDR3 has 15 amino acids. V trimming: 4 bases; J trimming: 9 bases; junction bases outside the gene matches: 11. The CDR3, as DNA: TGCGCCAGCAGCGTAACTAGCGGGTGGCTCGGTGAGCAGTTCTTC. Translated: CASSVTSGWLGEQFF. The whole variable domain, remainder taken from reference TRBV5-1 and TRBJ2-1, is KAGVTQTPRYLIKTRGQQVTLSCSPISGHRSVSWYQQTPGQGLQFLFEYFSETQRNKGNFPGRFSGRQFSNSRSEMNVSTLELGDSALYLCASSVTSGWLGEQFFGPGTRLTVL.

The CDR3 loop is CASTTITGPTNEKLFF. CDR3 nucleotide sequence: TGTGCCAGTACCACCATTACAGGGCCAACTAATGAAAAACTGTTTTTT. J is TRBJ1-4 and V is TRBV19, with a possible D match to TRBD1 (6 bases). CDR1 and CDR2 (germline): LNHDA, SQIVND (reference sequence). V gave up 7 bases and J gave up 0 bases, with 15 bases separating them. The CDR3 loop spans 16 amino acids.

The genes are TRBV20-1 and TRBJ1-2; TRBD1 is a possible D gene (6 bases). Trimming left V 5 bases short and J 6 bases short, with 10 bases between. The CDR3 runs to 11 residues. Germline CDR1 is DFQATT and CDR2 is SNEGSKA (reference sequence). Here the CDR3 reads CSAGQSNGYTF. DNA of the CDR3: TGCAGTGCTGGACAGAGTAATGGCTACACCTTC.

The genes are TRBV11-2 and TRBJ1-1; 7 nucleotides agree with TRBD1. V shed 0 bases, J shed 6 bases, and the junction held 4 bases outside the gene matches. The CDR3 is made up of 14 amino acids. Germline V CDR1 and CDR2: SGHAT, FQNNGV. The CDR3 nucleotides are TGTGCCAGCAGCTTAGACAGGGGGTACGCTGAAGCTTTCTTT. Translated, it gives CASSLDRGYAEAFF.

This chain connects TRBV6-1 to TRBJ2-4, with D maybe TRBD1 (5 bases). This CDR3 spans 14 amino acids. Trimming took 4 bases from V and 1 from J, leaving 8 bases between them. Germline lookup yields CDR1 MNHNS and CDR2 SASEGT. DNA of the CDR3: TGTGCCAGCAGTGGGGGCACTGCCAAAAACATTCAGTACTTC. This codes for CASSGGTAKNIQYF.

In DNA, the CDR3 is TGTGCCAGCAGCCCCGGGGGGATCGGAAACACCATATATTTT. This gives the protein CASSPGGIGNTIYF. The rearrangement links TRBV6-5 to TRBJ1-3, with D perhaps matching TRBD1 (5 bases). CDR1 is MNHEY, CDR2 SVGAGI, per germline. V was pared by 6 bases and J by 4 bases, with 13 bases between. The CDR3 runs 14 residues.

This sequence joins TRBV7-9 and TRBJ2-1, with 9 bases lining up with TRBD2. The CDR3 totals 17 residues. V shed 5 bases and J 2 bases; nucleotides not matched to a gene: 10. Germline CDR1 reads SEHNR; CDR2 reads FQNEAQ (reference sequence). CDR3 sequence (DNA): TGTGCCAGCAGCCGTACTGTGGCGGGAGGGCCCTACAATGAGCAGTTCTTC. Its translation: CASSRTVAGGPYNEQFF.

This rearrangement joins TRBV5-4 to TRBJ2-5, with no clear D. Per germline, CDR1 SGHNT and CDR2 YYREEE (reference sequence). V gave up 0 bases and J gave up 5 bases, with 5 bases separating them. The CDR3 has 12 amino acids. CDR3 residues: CASSLDRETQYF. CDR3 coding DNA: TGTGCCAGCAGCTTGGATCGGGAGACCCAGTACTTC. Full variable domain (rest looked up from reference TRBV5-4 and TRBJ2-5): ETGVTQSPTHLIKTRGQQVTLRCSSQSGHNTVSWYQQALGQGPQFIFQYYREEENGRGNFPPRFSGLQFPNYSSELNVNALELDDSALYLCASSLDRETQYFGPGTRLLVL.

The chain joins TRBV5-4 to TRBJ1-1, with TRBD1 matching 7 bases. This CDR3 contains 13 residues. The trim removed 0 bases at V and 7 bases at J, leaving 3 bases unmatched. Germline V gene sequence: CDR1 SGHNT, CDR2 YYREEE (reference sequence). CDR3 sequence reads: CASSLAGGIEAFF. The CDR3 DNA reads TGTGCCAGCAGCTTGGCAGGGGGGATTGAAGCTTTCTTT.

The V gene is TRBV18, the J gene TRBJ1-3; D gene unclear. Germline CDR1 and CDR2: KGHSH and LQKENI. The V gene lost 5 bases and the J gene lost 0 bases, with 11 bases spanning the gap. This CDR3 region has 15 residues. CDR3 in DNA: TGTGCCAGCTCATTAGCGGCAGGCTCTGGAAACACCATATATTTT. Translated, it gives CASSLAAGSGNTIYF.

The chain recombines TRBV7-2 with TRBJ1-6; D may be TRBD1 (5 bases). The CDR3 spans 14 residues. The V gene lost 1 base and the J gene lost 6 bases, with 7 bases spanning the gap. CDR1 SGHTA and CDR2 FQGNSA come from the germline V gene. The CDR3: CASSLEGFNSPLHF. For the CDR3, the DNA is TGTGCCAGCAGCTTAGAGGGGTTTAATTCACCCCTCCACTTT.

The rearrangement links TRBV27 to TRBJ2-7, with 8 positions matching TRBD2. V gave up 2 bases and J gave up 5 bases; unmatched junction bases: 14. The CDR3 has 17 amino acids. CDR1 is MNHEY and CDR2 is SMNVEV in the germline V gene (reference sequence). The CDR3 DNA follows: TGTGCCAGCAGTTTAAGACTACAGAGCGGGAGCGGTCACGAGCAGTACTTC. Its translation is CASSLRLQSGSGHEQYF.

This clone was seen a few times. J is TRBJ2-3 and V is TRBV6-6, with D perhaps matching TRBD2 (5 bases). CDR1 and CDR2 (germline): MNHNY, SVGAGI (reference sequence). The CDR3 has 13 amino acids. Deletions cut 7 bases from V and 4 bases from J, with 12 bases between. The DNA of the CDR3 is TGTGCCAGCACCAAACTAGTCCCAGATACGCAGTATTTT. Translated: CASTKLVPDTQYF.

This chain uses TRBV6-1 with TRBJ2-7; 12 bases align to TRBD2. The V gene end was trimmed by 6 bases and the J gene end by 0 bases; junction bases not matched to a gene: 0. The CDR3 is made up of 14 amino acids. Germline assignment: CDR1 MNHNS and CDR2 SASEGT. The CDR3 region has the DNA TGTGCCAGCAGGACTAGCGGGGGCTCCTACGAGCAGTACTTC. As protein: CASRTSGGSYEQYF.

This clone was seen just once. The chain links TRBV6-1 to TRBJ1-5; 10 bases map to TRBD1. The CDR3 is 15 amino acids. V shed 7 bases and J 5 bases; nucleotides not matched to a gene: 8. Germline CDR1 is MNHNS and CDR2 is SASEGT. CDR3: CASIPDRGVDQPQHF. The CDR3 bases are TGTGCCAGCATTCCGGACAGGGGGGTCGATCAGCCCCAGCATTTT.

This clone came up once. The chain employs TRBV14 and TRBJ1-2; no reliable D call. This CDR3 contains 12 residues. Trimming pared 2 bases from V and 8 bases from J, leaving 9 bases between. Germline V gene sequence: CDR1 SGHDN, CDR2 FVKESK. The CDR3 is CASSQRGEGYTF. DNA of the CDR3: TGTGCCAGCAGCCAAAGAGGAGAGGGCTACACCTTC.

The CDR3 here is CASSLATKSPLHF. DNA of the CDR3: TGTGCCAGCAGCCTTGCCACAAAGTCACCCCTCCACTTT. V and J are TRBV5-8 and TRBJ1-6, with D hard to call. Trimming removed 4 bases at V and 10 bases at J, with 12 bases between. The germline V gene encodes CDR1 SGHTS and CDR2 YDEGEE. CDR3 size: 13 residues. The variable domain in full, completed from reference TRBV5-8 and TRBJ1-6, reads EAGVTQSPTHLIKTRGQQATLRCSPISGHTSVYWYQQALGLGLQFLLWYDEGEERNRGNFPPRFSGRQFPNYSSELNVNALELEDSALYLCASSLATKSPLHFGNGTRLTVT.

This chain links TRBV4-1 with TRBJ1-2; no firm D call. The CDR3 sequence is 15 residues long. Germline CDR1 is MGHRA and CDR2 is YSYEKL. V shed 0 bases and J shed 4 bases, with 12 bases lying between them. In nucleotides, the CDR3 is TGCGCCAGCAGCCAAGATTTGAACGAGATCTATGGCTACACCTTC. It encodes CASSQDLNEIYGYTF.

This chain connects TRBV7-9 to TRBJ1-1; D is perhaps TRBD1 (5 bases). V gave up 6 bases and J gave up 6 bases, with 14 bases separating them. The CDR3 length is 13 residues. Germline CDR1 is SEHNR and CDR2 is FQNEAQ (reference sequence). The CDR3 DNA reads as TGTGCCAGCAGTTATCAGGGCTACCCTGAAGCTTTCTTT. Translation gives CASSYQGYPEAFF.

The CDR3 DNA follows: TGCAGCGTTGCCAGTGAGGGGGCCGGGGAGCTGTTTTTT. It is translated as CSVASEGAGELFF. The chain has TRBV29-1 and TRBJ2-2; weak D call: TRBD1 (6 bases). This CDR3 has 13 amino acids. The ends were cut back, 4 bases at V and 6 bases at J, with 12 bases in the middle. The V gene's germline CDR1 is SQVTM and CDR2 ANQGSEA.

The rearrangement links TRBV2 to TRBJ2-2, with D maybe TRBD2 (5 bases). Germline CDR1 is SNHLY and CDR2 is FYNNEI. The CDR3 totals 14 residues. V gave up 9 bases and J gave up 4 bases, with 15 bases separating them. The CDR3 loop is CASLRTRLTGELFF. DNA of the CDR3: TGTGCCAGTCTCAGGACTCGACTCACCGGGGAGCTGTTTTTT.

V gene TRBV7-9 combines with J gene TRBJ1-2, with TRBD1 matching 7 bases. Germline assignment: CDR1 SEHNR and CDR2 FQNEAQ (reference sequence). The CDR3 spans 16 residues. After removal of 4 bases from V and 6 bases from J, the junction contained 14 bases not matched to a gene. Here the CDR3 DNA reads TGTGCCAGCAGCTCTTATAGGGGAAGGACAGGCGATGGCTACACCTTC. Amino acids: CASSSYRGRTGDGYTF.

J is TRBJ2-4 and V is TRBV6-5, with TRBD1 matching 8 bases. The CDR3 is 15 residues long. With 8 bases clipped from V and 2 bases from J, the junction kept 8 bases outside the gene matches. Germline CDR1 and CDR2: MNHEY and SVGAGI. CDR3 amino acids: CASRLDRDPKNIQYF. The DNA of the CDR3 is TGTGCCAGCCGGTTGGACAGGGATCCCAAAAACATTCAGTACTTC.